The present entry profiles one T cell receptor (beta chain) with its context. These data are taken from a study of T-cell reconstitution after alpha-beta-depleted transplantation in children. This CDR3 has 15 amino acids. V lost 2 bases to trimming and J lost 3 bases, with 12 bases between them. Germline CDR1 and CDR2: LNHDA and SQIVND (reference sequence). TCRbeta library construction was performed incorporating unique molecular identifiers. TCRdb redid the calling of the PCR reads with MiXCR, one entry per CDR3 protein. The profile covers some 350,000 distinct CDR3 sequences, with about 9.4% appearing a single time and around 2.5% taken by the ten largest.

The clonotype originates from a human donor who donated a stem cell graft to a child with acute lymphoblastic leukemia. Sample: PBMCs from the stem cell graft donor, taken from the stem cell graft. The rearrangement uses TRBV19 and TRBJ2-3; weak D call: TRBD1 (7 bases). In nucleotides, the CDR3 is TGTGCCAGTAGTATAAGGGGGCTAGCGACAGATACGCAGTATTTT. It translates to CASSIRGLATDTQYF.